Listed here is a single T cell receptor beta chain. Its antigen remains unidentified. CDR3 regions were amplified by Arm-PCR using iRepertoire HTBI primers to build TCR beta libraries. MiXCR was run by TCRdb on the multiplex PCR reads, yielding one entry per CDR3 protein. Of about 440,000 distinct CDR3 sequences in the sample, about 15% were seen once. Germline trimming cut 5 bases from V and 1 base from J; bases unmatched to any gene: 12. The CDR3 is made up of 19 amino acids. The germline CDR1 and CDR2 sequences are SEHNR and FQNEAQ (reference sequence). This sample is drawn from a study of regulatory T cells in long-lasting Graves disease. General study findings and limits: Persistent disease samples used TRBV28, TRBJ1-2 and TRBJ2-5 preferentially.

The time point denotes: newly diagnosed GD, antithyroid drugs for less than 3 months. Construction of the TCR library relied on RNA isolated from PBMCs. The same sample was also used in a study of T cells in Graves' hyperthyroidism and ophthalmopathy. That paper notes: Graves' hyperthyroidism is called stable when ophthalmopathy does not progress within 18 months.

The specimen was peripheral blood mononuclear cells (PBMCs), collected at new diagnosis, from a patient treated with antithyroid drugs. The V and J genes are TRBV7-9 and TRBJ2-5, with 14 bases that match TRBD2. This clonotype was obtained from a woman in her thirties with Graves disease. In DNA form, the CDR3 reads TGTGCCAGCAGCCTCAGCCGACTAGCGGGAGGGCCCGGCCAAGAGACCCAGTACTTC. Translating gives CASSLSRLAGGPGQETQYF.